The entry below gives a single T cell receptor (beta chain) sequence along with its context. Treatment meaning: randomized to nivolumab then ipilimumab (arm A) or the reverse (arm B). Sorted cells were live CD3+CD8+, lacking CD19 and CD56, from PBMCs. These data belong to a study of sequential checkpoint blockade in melanoma. Germline V gives CDR1 MRHNA, CDR2 SNTAGT. V was clipped by 0 bases and J by 8 bases; unmatched bases: 2. This CDR3 region has 16 residues. Data came from immunoSEQ multiplex PCR; TCRdb stores just in-frame clones and leaves some out. Of about 4,800 clones in the sample, around 73% were seen once.

The receptor comes from a human donor with melanoma. V is TRBV6-4 and J is TRBJ2-1; the match to TRBD2 covers 15 bases. Specimen: CD8+ T cells sorted from blood (inferred from file names), collected from a patient given nivolumab and ipilimumab in sequence. The CDR3 sequence: CASSDSGLAGGHEQFF. CDR3 in DNA: TGTGCCAGCAGTGACTCCGGACTAGCGGGGGGGCATGAGCAGTTCTTC.